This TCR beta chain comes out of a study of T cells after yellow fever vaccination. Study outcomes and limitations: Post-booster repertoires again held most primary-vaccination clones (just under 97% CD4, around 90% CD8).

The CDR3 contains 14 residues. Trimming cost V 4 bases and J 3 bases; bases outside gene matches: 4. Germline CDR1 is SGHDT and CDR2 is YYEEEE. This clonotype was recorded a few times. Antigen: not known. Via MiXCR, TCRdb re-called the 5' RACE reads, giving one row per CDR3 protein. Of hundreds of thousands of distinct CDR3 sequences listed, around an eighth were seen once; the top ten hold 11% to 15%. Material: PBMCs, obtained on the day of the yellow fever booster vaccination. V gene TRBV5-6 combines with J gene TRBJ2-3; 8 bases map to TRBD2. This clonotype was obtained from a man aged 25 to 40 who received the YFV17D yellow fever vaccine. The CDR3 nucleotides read TGTGCCAGCAGCACCGGACTAGCTACAGATACGCAGTATTTT. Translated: CASSTGLATDTQYF.